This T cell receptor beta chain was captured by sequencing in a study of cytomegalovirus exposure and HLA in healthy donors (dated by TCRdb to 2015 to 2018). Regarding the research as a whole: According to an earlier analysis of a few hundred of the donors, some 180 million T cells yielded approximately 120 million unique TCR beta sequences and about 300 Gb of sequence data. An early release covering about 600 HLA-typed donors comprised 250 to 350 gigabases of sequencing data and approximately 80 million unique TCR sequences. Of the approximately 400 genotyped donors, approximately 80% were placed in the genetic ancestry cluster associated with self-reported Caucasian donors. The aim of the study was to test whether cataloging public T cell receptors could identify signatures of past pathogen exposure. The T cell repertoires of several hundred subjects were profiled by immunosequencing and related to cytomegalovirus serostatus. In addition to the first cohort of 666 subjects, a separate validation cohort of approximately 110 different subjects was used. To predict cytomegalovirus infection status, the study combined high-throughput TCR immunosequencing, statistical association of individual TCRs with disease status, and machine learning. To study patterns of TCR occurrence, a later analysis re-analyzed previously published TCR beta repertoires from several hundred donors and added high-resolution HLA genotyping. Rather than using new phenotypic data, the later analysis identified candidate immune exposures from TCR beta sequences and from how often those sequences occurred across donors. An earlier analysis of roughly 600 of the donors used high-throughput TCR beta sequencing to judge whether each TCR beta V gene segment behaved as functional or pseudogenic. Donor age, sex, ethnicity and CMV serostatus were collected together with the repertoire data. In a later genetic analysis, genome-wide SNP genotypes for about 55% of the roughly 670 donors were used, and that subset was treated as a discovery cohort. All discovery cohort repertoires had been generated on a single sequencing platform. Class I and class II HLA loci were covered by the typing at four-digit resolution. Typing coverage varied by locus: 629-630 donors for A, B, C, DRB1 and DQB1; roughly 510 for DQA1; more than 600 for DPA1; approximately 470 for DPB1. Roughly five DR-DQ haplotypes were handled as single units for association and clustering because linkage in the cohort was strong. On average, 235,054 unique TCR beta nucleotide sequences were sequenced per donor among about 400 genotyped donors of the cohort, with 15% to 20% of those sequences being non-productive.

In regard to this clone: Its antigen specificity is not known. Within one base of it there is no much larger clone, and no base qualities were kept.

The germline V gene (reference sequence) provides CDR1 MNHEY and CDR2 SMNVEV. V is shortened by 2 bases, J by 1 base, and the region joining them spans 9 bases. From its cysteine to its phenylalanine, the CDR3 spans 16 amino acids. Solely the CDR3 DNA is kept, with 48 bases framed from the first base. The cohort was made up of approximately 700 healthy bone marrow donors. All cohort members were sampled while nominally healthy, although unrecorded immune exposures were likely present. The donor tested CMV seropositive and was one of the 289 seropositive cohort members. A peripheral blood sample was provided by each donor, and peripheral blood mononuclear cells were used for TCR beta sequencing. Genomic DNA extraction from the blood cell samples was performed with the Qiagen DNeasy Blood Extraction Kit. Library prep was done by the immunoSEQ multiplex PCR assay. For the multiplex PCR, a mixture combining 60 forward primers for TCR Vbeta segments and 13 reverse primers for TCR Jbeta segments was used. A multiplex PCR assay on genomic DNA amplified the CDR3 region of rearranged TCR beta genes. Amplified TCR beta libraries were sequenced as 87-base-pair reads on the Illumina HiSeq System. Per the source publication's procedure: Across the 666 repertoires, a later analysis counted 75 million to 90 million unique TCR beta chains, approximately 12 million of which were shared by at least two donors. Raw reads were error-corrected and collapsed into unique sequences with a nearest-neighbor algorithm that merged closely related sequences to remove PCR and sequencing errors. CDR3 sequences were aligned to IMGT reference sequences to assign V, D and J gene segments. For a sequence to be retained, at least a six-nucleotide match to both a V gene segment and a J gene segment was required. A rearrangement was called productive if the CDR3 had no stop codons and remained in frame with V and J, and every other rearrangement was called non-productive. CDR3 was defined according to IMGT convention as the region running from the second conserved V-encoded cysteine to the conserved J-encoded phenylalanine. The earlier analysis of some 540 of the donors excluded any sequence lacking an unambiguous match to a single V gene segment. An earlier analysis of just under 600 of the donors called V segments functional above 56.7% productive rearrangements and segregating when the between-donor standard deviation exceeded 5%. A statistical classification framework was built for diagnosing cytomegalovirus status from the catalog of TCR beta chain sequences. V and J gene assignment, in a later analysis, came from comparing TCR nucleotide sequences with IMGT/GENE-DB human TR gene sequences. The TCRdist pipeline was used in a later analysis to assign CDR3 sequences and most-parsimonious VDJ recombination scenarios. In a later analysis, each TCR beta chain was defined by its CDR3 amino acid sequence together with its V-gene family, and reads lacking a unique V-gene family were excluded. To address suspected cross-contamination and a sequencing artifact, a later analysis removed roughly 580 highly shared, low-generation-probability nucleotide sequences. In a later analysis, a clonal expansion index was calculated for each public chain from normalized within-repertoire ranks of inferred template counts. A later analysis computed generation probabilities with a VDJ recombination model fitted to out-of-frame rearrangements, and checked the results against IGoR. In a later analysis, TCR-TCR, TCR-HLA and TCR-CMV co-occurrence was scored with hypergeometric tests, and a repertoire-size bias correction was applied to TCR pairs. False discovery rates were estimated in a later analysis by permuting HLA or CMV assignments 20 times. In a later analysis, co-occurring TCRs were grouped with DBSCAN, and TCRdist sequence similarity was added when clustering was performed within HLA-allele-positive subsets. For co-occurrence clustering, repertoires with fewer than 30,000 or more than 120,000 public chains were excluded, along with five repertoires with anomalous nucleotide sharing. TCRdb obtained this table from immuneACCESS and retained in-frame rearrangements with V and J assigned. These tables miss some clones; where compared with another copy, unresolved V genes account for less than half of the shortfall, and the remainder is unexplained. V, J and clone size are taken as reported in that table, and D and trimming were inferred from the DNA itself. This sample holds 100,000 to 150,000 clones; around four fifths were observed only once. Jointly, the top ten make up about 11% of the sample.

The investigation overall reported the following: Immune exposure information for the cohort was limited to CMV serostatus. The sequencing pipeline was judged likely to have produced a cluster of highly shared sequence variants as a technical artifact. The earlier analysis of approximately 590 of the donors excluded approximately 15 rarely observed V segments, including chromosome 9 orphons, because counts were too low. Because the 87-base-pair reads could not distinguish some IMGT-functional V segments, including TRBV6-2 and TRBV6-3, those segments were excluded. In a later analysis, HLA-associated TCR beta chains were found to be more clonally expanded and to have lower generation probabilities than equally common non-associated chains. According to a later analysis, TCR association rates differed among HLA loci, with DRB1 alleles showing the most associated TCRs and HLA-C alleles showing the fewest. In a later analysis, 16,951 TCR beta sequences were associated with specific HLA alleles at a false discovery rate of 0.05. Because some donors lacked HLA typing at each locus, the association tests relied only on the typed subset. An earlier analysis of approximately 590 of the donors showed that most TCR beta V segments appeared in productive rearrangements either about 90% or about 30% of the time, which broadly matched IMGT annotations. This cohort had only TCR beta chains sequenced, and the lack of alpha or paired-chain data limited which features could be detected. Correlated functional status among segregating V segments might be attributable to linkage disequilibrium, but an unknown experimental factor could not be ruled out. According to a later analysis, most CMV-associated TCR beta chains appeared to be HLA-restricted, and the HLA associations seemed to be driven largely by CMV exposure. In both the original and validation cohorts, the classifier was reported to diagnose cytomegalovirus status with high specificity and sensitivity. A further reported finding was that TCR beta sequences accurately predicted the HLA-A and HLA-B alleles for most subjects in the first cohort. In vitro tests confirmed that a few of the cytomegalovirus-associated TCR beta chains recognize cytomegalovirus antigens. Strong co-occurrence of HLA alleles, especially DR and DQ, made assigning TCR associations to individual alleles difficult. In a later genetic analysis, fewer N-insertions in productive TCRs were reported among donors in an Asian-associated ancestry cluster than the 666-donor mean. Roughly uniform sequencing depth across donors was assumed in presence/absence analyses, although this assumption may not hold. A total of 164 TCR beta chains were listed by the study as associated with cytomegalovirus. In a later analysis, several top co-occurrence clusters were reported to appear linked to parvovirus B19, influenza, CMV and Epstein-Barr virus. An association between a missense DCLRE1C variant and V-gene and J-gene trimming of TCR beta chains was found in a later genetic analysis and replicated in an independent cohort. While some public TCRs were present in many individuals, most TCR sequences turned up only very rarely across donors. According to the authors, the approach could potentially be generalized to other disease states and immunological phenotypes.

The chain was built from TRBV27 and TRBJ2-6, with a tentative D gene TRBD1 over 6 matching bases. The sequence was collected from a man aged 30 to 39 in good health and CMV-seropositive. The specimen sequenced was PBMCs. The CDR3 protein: CASSLDRRSGANVLTF. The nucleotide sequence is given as TGTGCCAGCAGTTTAGACAGGAGGTCTGGGGCCAACGTCCTGACTTTC.